These T cell receptor beta chains were read from a single sample in a study of blood T cell repertoires in COVID-19. Here immunoSEQ multiplex PCR was the method, and the copy in TCRdb shows in-frame clones only, minus some. Of about 380,000 clones in the sample, approximately 88% were seen once. Sample: peripheral blood. The receptors come from a man between 40 and 49 years old with acute or convalescent COVID-19. Each CDR3 is given with its conserved first and last residue. The D gene is left open where the match is weak. The size field is filled for only some rows; it gives once, few, many or a size class.

J: TRBJ1-4
size: .
V: TRBV9
D: TRBD1
DNA: TGTGCCAGCAGCGGGACAGGGCGTGAAAAACTGTTTTTT
CDR3: CASSGTGREKLFF

J: TRBJ1-6
size: once
V: TRBV9
D: TRBD1
DNA: TGTGCCAGCAGCACTCAAGGGGACAGGGGCTATTCACCCCTCCACTTT
CDR3: CASSTQGDRGYSPLHF

J: TRBJ1-4
size: once
V: TRBV7-9
D: TRBD1
DNA: TGTGCCAGCAGCTTCTCGAGGACAGGGGCGTGGAATGAAAAACTGTTTTTT
CDR3: CASSFSRTGAWNEKLFF

J: TRBJ2-7
size: .
V: TRBV7-3
D: .
DNA: TGTGCCAGCAGCTTAGGGGACTCAGATTACGAGCAGTACTTC
CDR3: CASSLGDSDYEQYF

J: TRBJ1-1
size: once
V: TRBV28
D: TRBD1
DNA: TGTGCCAGCAGCCCCCCGGCGACAGGGATGAACACTGAAGCTTTCTTT
CDR3: CASSPPATGMNTEAFF

J: TRBJ2-2
size: .
V: TRBV4-3
D: TRBD2
DNA: TGCGCCAGCAGCCAGCAAACGGGGGGGAACACCGGGGAGCTGTTTTTT
CDR3: CASSQQTGGNTGELFF

J: TRBJ2-5
size: .
V: TRBV7-9
D: .
DNA: TGTGCCAGCAGCTTAGAGGGGCGAATCCAAGAGACCCAGTACTTC
CDR3: CASSLEGRIQETQYF

J: TRBJ1-4
size: .
V: TRBV7-9
D: .
DNA: TGTGCCAGCAGCTTAATAGGGGAAACAGGGCGGGAAAAACTGTTTTTT
CDR3: CASSLIGETGREKLFF

J: TRBJ2-7
size: .
V: TRBV7-9
D: .
DNA: TGTGCCAGCAGCTTAGGGCAAACCAACGAGCAGTACTTC
CDR3: CASSLGQTNEQYF

J: TRBJ1-1
size: once
V: TRBV19
D: .
DNA: TGTGCCAGTAGTATTCCCTGGACCAGGGGACCCTCTGAAGCTTTCTTT
CDR3: CASSIPWTRGPSEAFF

J: TRBJ1-1
size: .
V: TRBV5-4
D: TRBD1
DNA: TGTGCCAGCAGCTTAGGGGGCCGGGGCGGCACCACTGAAGCTTTCTTT
CDR3: CASSLGGRGGTTEAFF

J: TRBJ2-3
size: many
V: TRBV6-1
D: TRBD2
DNA: TGTGCCAGCAGTGAAGGACTAGCGGGAGCAGATACGCAGTATTTT
CDR3: CASSEGLAGADTQYF

J: TRBJ2-3
size: .
V: TRBV5-4
D: .
DNA: TGTGCCAGCAGCTTGGATTTCGGGGGTACAGATACGCAGTATTTT
CDR3: CASSLDFGGTDTQYF

J: TRBJ1-3
size: .
V: TRBV30
D: .
DNA: TGTGCCTGGAGTGTACTGGGTGAGGGTTGGGGAAACACCATATATTTT
CDR3: CAWSVLGEGWGNTIYF

J: TRBJ2-2
size: .
V: TRBV3-1/TRBV3-2
D: TRBD1
DNA: TGTGCCAGCAGCCCGTGGGACAGGGAGAACACCGGGGAGCTGTTTTTT
CDR3: CASSPWDRENTGELFF

J: TRBJ1-1
size: .
V: TRBV6-5
D: .
DNA: TGTGCCAGCACCCCCCAGACAGAAGCTGGAGCTTTCTTT
CDR3: CASTPQTEAGAFF

J: TRBJ1-5
size: .
V: TRBV24-1
D: TRBD1
DNA: TGTGCCACCAGTGTCTCTCCGACAATGGGACAGGGGGCTGTTTTTAGCAATCAGCCCCAGCATTTT
CDR3: CATSVSPTMGQGAVFSNQPQHF

J: TRBJ1-3
size: .
V: TRBV28
D: .
DNA: TGTGCCAGCAGTCCTCCACGGAGGGAAGGAAACACCATATATTTT
CDR3: CASSPPRREGNTIYF

J: TRBJ1-5
size: once
V: TRBV7-2
D: TRBD1
DNA: TGTGCCAGCAGCGACAGGGACAGGGGTCAAGATCAGCCCCAGCATTTT
CDR3: CASSDRDRGQDQPQHF

J: TRBJ1-2
size: .
V: TRBV11-1
D: .
DNA: TGTGCCAGCAGCGCACAGGACCCAAACTATGGCTACACCTTC
CDR3: CASSAQDPNYGYTF

J: TRBJ1-1
size: .
V: TRBV13
D: .
DNA: TGTGCCAGCAGCAATCACAGGGTTGCCCCGGCTTTCTTT
CDR3: CASSNHRVAPAFF

J: TRBJ2-7
size: .
V: TRBV9
D: TRBD1
DNA: TGTGCCAGCAGCGTAGACCTCGGACAGGACAACGGCGAGCAGTACTTC
CDR3: CASSVDLGQDNGEQYF

J: TRBJ1-1
size: .
V: TRBV24-1
D: TRBD1
DNA: TGTGCCTCTCTGGTGTCAGGGGGCTTAGGCACTGAAGCTTTCTTT
CDR3: CASLVSGGLGTEAFF

J: TRBJ2-2
size: .
V: TRBV14
D: TRBD2
DNA: TGTGCCAGCAGCCAAGAGAATGGGAGGGCGAGATTAGCGGGAGGGCGAGACACCGGGGAGCTGTTTTTT
CDR3: CASSQENGRARLAGGRDTGELFF

J: TRBJ2-7
size: .
V: TRBV3-1/TRBV3-2
D: .
DNA: TGTGCCAGCAGCCCCCTTGGGCGGGGATCTCCCTACGAGCAGTACTTC
CDR3: CASSPLGRGSPYEQYF

J: TRBJ2-1
size: once
V: TRBV4-1
D: TRBD1
DNA: TGCGCCAGCAGCCAGGGGACAGTAGGGGCCTATGAGCAGTTCTTC
CDR3: CASSQGTVGAYEQFF

J: TRBJ1-6
size: .
V: TRBV9
D: TRBD1
DNA: TGTGCCAGCAGCGTAGCGGGACAGCTAAATTCACCCCTCCACTTT
CDR3: CASSVAGQLNSPLHF

J: TRBJ1-2
size: .
V: TRBV10-2
D: .
DNA: TGCGCCAGCAGTGACAGCTATGGCTACACCTTC
CDR3: CASSDSYGYTF

J: TRBJ1-2
size: .
V: TRBV5-1
D: .
DNA: TGCGCCAGCAGCCACAACTGGGGCAGGGCAAGAGGCTACACCTTC
CDR3: CASSHNWGRARGYTF

J: TRBJ2-2
size: .
V: TRBV5-1
D: TRBD2
DNA: TGCGCCAGCAGCTTGGTGAGCGGGGCTAAGAACACCGGGGAGCTGTTTTTT
CDR3: CASSLVSGAKNTGELFF

J: TRBJ1-4
size: .
V: TRBV2
D: .
DNA: TGTGCCAGCAGTGAGAGCGGGACCCATAATGAAAAACTGTTTTTT
CDR3: CASSESGTHNEKLFF

J: TRBJ1-4
size: .
V: TRBV9
D: .
DNA: TGTGCCAGCAGCGCGCATAGCGGGAGGGAGTCAACTAATGAAAAACTGTTTTTT
CDR3: CASSAHSGRESTNEKLFF

J: TRBJ2-7
size: .
V: TRBV3-1/TRBV3-2
D: .
DNA: TGTGCCAGCAGCCCCTATCCGACTTCAGGGGGGGAGCAGTACTTC
CDR3: CASSPYPTSGGEQYF

J: TRBJ2-3
size: .
V: TRBV11-2
D: TRBD2
DNA: TGTGCCAGCAGCTTACGGGGGGGGACAGATACGCAGTATTTT
CDR3: CASSLRGGTDTQYF

J: TRBJ1-4
size: .
V: TRBV6-2/TRBV6-3
D: .
DNA: TGTGCCAGCAGCTCTACAGGGCAGACTAATGAAAAACTGTTTTTT
CDR3: CASSSTGQTNEKLFF

J: TRBJ2-1
size: .
V: TRBV5-1
D: .
DNA: TGCGCCAGCAGCTTGGCGCAGGGGCCTGGCAATGAGCAGTTCTTC
CDR3: CASSLAQGPGNEQFF

J: TRBJ1-1
size: .
V: TRBV6-4
D: .
DNA: TGTGCCAGCCGCCGACAGACAACGAACACTGAAGCTTTCTTT
CDR3: CASRRQTTNTEAFF

J: TRBJ2-7
size: once
V: TRBV6-5
D: .
DNA: TGTGCCAGCAGCCGGGGGGCCACTGAGCAGTACTTC
CDR3: CASSRGATEQYF

J: TRBJ2-7
size: once
V: TRBV7-9
D: TRBD1
DNA: TGTGCCAGCAGCTTACGGGGGTCCCCGGGACAGGGGACCTGGGAGCAGTACTTC
CDR3: CASSLRGSPGQGTWEQYF

J: TRBJ1-2
size: .
V: TRBV7-2
D: TRBD1
DNA: TGTGCCAGCAGCTCAGACAGGGATCGCGGCTATGGCTACACCTTC
CDR3: CASSSDRDRGYGYTF

J: TRBJ2-7
size: .
V: TRBV15
D: TRBD1
DNA: TGTGCCACCAGCAGAGGACAGGGGTTCGCGGACGAGCAGTACTTC
CDR3: CATSRGQGFADEQYF

J: TRBJ2-6
size: .
V: TRBV5-4
D: .
DNA: TGTGCCAGCAGTTTAGGGGCTCCTGGGGCCAACGTCCTGACTTTC
CDR3: CASSLGAPGANVLTF

J: TRBJ1-1
size: .
V: TRBV7-7
D: .
DNA: TGTGCTAGCAGCTTAGGAACAGGGTTGAACACTGAAGCTTTCTTT
CDR3: CASSLGTGLNTEAFF

J: TRBJ1-1
size: .
V: TRBV9
D: TRBD1
DNA: TGTGCCAGCAGCTCAGAGGACAGGGGGCTCACTGAAGCTTTCTTT
CDR3: CASSSEDRGLTEAFF

J: TRBJ2-7
size: .
V: TRBV14
D: TRBD2
DNA: TGTGCCAGCAGCCAGGGACTAGCGGGAGTTTGGGAGCAGTACTTC
CDR3: CASSQGLAGVWEQYF

J: TRBJ1-2
size: .
V: TRBV21-1
D: .
DNA: TGTGCCAGCAGCAAAGGAGAAGTCTTCTATGGCTACACCTTC
CDR3: CASSKGEVFYGYTF

J: TRBJ2-3
size: .
V: TRBV3-1/TRBV3-2
D: .
DNA: TGTGCCAGCAGCCAAGAGGGTGGAGCGGGCACAGATACGCAGTATTTT
CDR3: CASSQEGGAGTDTQYF

J: TRBJ2-7
size: few
V: TRBV11-1
D: .
DNA: TGTGCCAGCAGCTGGCGGTCCTACGAGCAGTACTTC
CDR3: CASSWRSYEQYF

J: TRBJ1-1
size: .
V: TRBV28
D: TRBD1
DNA: TGTGCCAGCACTCTAACAGGGGGTCTTACTGAAGCTTTCTTT
CDR3: CASTLTGGLTEAFF

J: TRBJ2-4
size: .
V: TRBV9
D: .
DNA: TGTGCCAGCAGCGTAGATGGAGGACTTGCAAACATTCAGTACTTC
CDR3: CASSVDGGLANIQYF

J: TRBJ1-1
size: .
V: TRBV4-1
D: TRBD1
DNA: TGCGCCAGCAGCCAAGATCCAGCGGGACAGGGGGTTTCATGGGCTTTCTTT
CDR3: CASSQDPAGQGVSWAFF

J: TRBJ2-2
size: .
V: TRBV6-5
D: TRBD2
DNA: TGTGCGTGCGGGAGGGCCGACACCGGGGAGCTGTTTTTT
CDR3: CACGRADTGELFF

J: TRBJ2-1
size: .
V: TRBV24-1
D: TRBD2
DNA: TGTGCCACCAGTGCAGCGGGGCCGTACAATGAGCAGTTCTTC
CDR3: CATSAAGPYNEQFF

J: TRBJ1-5
size: .
V: TRBV5-1
D: TRBD1
DNA: TGCGCCAGCAGCTACGGGACAGGGGGCGGTCAGCCCCAGCATTTT
CDR3: CASSYGTGGGQPQHF

J: TRBJ1-1
size: .
V: TRBV5-1
D: TRBD1
DNA: TGCGCCAGCAGCCCCGGGACAGGGGCGGCTGAAGCTTTCTTT
CDR3: CASSPGTGAAEAFF

J: TRBJ1-1
size: few
V: TRBV3-1/TRBV3-2
D: .
DNA: TGTGCCAGCAGCCCGGCTAGTGGTATGAACACTGAAGCTTTCTTT
CDR3: CASSPASGMNTEAFF

J: TRBJ1-2
size: .
V: TRBV19
D: TRBD1
DNA: TGTGCCAGTAGCTGGGACAGATACTATGGCTACACCTTC
CDR3: CASSWDRYYGYTF

J: TRBJ2-1
size: .
V: TRBV6-6
D: TRBD2
DNA: TGTGCCAGCAGTCTCCGACTAGCGGGGGGGTTATATAATGAGCAGTTCTTC
CDR3: CASSLRLAGGLYNEQFF

J: TRBJ1-2
size: .
V: TRBV24-1
D: TRBD1
DNA: TGTGCCACCAGTGATCCATCACTCCAGGGGGGTGGCTACACCTTC
CDR3: CATSDPSLQGGGYTF

J: TRBJ2-2
size: .
V: TRBV3-1/TRBV3-2
D: TRBD2
DNA: TGTGCCAGCGAGCGAGGGACGAGCGGGAGTAGGAGGGAGCTGTTTTTT
CDR3: CASERGTSGSRRELFF